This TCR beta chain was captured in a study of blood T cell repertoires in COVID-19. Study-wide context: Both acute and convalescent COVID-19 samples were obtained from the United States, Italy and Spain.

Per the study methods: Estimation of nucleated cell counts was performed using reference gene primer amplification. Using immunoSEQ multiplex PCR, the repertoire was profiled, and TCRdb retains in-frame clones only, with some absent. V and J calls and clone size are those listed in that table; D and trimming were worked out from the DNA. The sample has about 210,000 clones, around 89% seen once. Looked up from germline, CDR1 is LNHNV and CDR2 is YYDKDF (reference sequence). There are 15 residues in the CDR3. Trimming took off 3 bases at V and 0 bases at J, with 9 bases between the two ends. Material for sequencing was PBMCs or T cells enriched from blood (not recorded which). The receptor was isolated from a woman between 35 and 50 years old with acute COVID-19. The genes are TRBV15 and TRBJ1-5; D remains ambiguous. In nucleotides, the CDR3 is TGTGCCACCAGCAGCGGAGCCAGTAGCAATCAGCCCCAGCATTTT. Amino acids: CATSSGASSNQPQHF.